Below, 6 T cell receptor beta chains from the same sample are listed, as sequenced in a study of PD-L1 blockade in urothelial cancer. Using immunoSEQ multiplex PCR, the repertoire was profiled, and TCRdb retains in-frame clones only, with some absent. Of around 80,000 clones listed, 75% to 90% are singletons. Specimen: PBMCs, collected around atezolizumab (anti-PD-L1) treatment. The receptors here all came from a woman aged 65 to 85 with urothelial cancer.

This clone showed up just a few times. This sequence joins TRBV4-2 and TRBJ1-4; maybe TRBD1 (6 bases). The germline V and J ends were trimmed by 4 bases and 3 bases, with 12 bases remaining between them. The CDR3 consists of 15 residues. Germline lookup yields CDR1 LGHNA and CDR2 YNFKEQ. CDR3 region: CASSRAQGSNEKLFF. The DNA of the CDR3 is TGTGCCAGCAGCCGCGCACAGGGATCTAATGAAAAACTGTTTTTT.

Here the CDR3 reads CASSPVTVLGPQHF. The CDR3 DNA reads as TGTGCCAGCAGCCCGGTGACCGTCCTAGGGCCCCAGCATTTT. The rearrangement joins TRBV7-2 to TRBJ1-5; D remains unclear. CDR3 length equals 14 residues. V gave up 5 bases and J gave up 9 bases, with 17 bases separating them. Germline lookup yields CDR1 SGHTA and CDR2 FQGNSA.

The chain has TRBV9 and TRBJ2-1; TRBD2 agrees at 13 bases. This CDR3 has 15 residues. Germline assignment: CDR1 SGDLS and CDR2 YYNGEE. V gave up 3 bases and J gave up 6 bases; unmatched junction bases: 3. CDR3 DNA: TGTGCCAGCAGCGCTGGACTAGCGGGAGTCAATGAGCAGTTCTTC. It codes for CASSAGLAGVNEQFF.

The J gene is TRBJ2-3, the V gene TRBV18, with 8 bases lining up with TRBD2. Per germline, CDR1 KGHSH and CDR2 LQKENI. The CDR3 contains 17 residues. V was pared by 5 bases and J by 1 base, with 11 bases of the junction left unmatched. The CDR3 DNA sequence: TGTGCCAGCTCAAATGAGTCACCGCGGGAGGGCACAGATACGCAGTATTTT. Residues: CASSNESPREGTDTQYF.

This clone was picked up one time. This chain links TRBV18 with TRBJ1-1; the match to TRBD1 covers 10 bases. With 4 bases clipped from V and 3 bases from J, the junction kept 5 bases outside the gene matches. In germline, CDR1 is KGHSH, CDR2 LQKENI. This CDR3 has 15 residues. CDR3: CASSLTGGADTEAFF. In nucleotides, the CDR3 is TGTGCCAGCTCACTGACAGGGGGCGCGGACACTGAAGCTTTCTTT.

CDR3: CASSPGQRYQPQHF. The CDR3 DNA sequence: TGTGCCAGCTCGCCGGGACAGAGATATCAGCCCCAGCATTTT. The rearrangement joins TRBV18 to TRBJ1-5, with 7 positions matching TRBD1. Germline V lookup: CDR1 KGHSH, CDR2 LQKENI. The CDR3 totals 14 residues. With 6 bases clipped from V and 5 bases from J, the junction kept 7 bases outside the gene matches.